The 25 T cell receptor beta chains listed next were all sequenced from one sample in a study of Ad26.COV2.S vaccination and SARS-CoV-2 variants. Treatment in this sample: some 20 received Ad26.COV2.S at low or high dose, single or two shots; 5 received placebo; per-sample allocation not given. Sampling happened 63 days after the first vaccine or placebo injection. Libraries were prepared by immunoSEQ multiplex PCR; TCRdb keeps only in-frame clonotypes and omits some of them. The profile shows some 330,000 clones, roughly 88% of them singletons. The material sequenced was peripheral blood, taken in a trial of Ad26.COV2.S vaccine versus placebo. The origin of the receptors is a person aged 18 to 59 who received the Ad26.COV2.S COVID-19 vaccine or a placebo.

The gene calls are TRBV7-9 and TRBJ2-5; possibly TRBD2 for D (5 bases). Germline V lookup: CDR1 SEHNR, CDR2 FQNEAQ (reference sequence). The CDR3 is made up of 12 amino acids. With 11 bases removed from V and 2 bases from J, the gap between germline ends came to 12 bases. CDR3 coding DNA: TGTGCCTGTAGCGCAGATCAAGAGACCCAGTACTTC. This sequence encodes CACSADQETQYF.

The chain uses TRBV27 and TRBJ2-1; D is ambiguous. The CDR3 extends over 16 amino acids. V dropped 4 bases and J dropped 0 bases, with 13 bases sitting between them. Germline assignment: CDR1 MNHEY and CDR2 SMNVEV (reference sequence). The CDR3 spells CASSSPARSSYNEQFF. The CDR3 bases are TGTGCCAGCAGTTCCCCCGCGCGGAGCTCCTACAATGAGCAGTTCTTC.

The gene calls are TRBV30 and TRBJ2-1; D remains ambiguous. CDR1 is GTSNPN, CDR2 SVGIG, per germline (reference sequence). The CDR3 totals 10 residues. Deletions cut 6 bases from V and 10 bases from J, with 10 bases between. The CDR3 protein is CACSSSEQFF. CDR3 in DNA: TGTGCCTGTTCGAGCAGCGAGCAGTTCTTC.

The CDR3 sequence: CASSSYLAASYNEQFF. The DNA for the CDR3 is TGTGCCAGCAGCTCCTACCTAGCGGCCTCCTACAATGAGCAGTTCTTC. The V and J genes are TRBV11-3 and TRBJ2-1; 7 bases are shared with TRBD2. Trimming at V came to 4 bases and at J to 0 bases, leaving 6 bases not matched to a gene. This CDR3 has 16 residues. Germline V gene data show CDR1 as SGHNT and CDR2 as YENEEA.

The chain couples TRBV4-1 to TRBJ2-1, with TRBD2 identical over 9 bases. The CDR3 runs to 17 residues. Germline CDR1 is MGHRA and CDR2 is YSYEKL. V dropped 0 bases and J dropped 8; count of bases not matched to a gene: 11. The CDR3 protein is CASSQDKEIAGEDEQFF. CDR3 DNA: TGCGCCAGCAGCCAAGATAAGGAAATAGCGGGAGAGGATGAGCAGTTCTTC.

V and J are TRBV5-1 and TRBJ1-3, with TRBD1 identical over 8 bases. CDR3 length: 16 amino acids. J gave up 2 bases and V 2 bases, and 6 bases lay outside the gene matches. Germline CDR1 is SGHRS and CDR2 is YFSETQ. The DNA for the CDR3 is TGCGCCAGCAGCTTCAACAGGGGGACCCCTGGAAACACCATATATTTT. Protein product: CASSFNRGTPGNTIYF.

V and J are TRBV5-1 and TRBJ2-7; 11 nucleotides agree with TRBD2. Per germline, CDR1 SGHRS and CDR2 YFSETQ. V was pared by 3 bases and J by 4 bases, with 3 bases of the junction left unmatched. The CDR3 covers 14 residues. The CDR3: CASSSASGGYEQYF. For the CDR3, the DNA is TGCGCCAGCAGCTCCGCTAGCGGGGGGTACGAGCAGTACTTC.

The CDR3 region is CASSYGYNEQFF. CDR3 nucleotide sequence: TGTGCCAGCAGTTATGGCTACAATGAGCAGTTCTTC. V gene TRBV2 combines with J gene TRBJ2-1; D ambiguous. The CDR3 has 12 amino acids. Trimming shortened V by 5 bases and J by 3 bases, and 5 bases separated the two germline ends. Germline V gene lookup returns CDR1 SNHLY and CDR2 FYNNEI.

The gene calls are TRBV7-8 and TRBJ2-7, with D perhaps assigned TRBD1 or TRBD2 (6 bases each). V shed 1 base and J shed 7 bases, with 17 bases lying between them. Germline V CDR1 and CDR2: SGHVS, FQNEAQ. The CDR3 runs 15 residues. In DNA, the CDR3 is TGTGCCAGCAGCTTAGGGAGGGGGGCCCCGCTGGAGCAGTACGTC. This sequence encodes CASSLGRGAPLEQYV.

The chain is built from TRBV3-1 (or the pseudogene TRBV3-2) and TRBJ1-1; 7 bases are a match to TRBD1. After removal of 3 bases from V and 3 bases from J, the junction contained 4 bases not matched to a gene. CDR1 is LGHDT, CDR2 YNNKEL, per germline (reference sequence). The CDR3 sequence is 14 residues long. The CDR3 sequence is CASSHLQGDTEAFF. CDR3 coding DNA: TGTGCCAGCAGCCACTTGCAGGGGGACACTGAAGCTTTCTTT.

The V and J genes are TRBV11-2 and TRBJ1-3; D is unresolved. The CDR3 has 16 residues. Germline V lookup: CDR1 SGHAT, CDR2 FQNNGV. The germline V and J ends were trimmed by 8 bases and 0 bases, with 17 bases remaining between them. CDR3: CASGDNADYSGNTIYF. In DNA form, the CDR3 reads TGTGCCAGCGGGGATAACGCAGATTACTCTGGAAACACCATATATTTT.

CDR3 amino acids: CASSPAPGEANYGYTF. Here the CDR3 DNA reads TGTGCCAGCAGCCCGGCCCCAGGGGAGGCTAACTATGGCTACACCTTC. The chain employs TRBV3-1 (or the pseudogene TRBV3-2) and TRBJ1-2; D possibly corresponds to TRBD1 (6 bases). The CDR3 extends over 16 amino acids. V lost 4 bases, J lost 0 bases, and 15 bases lay in between. Germline CDR1 and CDR2: LGHDT and YNNKEL (reference sequence).

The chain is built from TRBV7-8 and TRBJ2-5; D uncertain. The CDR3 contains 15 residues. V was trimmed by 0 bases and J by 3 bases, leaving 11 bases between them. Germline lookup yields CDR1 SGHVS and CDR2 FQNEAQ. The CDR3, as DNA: TGTGCCAGCAGCTTAGCGCTGTGGTTTAAAGAGACCCAGTACTTC. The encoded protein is CASSLALWFKETQYF.

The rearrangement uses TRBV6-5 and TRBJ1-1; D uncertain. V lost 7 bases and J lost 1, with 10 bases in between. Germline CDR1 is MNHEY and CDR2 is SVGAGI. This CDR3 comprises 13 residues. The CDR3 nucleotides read TGTGCCAGCACCCCGGCCGCGAACACTGAAGCTTTCTTT. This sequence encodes CASTPAANTEAFF.

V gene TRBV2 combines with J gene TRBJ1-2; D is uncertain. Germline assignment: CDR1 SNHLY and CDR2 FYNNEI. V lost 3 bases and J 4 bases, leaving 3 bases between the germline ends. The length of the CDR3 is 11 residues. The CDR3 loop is CASSDSYGYTF. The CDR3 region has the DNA TGTGCCAGCAGTGACAGCTATGGCTACACCTTC. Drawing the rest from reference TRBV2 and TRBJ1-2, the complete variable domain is EPEVTQTPSHQVTQMGQEVILRCVPISNHLYFYWYRQILGQKVEFLVSFYNNEISEKSEIFDDQFSVERPDGSNFTLKIRSTKLEDSAMYFCASSDSYGYTFGSGTRLTVV.

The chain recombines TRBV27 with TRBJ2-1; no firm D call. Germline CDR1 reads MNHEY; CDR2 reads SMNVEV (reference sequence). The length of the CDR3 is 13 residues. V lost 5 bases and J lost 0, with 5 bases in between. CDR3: CASSRFSYNEQFF. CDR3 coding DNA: TGTGCCAGCAGTAGGTTCTCCTACAATGAGCAGTTCTTC.

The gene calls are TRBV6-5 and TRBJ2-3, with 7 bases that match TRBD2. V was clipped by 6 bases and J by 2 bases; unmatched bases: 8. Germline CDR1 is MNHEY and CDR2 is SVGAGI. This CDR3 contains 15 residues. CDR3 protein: CASSGRTDNTDTQYF. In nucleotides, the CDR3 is TGTGCCAGCAGCGGGAGGACGGATAACACAGATACGCAGTATTTT.

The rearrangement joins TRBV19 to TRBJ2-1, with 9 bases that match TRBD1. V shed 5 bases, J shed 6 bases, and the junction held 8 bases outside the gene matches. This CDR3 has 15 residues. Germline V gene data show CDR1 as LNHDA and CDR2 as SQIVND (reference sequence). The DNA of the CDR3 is TGTGCCAGTAGTTCCAGACAGGGGGGGGCCAATGAGCAGTTCTTC. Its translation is CASSSRQGGANEQFF.

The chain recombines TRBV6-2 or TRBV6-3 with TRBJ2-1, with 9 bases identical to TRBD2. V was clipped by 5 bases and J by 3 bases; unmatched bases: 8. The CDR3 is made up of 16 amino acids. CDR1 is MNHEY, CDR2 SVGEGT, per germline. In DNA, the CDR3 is TGTGCCAGCAGTCATTTTACTAGCGGGCTCTACAATGAGCAGTTCTTC. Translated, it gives CASSHFTSGLYNEQFF.

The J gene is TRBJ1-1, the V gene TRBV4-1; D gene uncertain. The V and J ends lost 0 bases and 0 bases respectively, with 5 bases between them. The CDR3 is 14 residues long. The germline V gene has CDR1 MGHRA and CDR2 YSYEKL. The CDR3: CASSQDQVNTEAFF. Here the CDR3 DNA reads TGCGCCAGCAGCCAAGATCAAGTGAACACTGAAGCTTTCTTT.

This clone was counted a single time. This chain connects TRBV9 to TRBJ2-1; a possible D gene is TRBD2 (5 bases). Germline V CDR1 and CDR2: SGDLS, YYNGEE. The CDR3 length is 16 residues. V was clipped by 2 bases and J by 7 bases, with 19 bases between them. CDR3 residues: CASSVRALGDLNEQFF. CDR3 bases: TGTGCCAGCAGCGTCCGAGCCCTCGGGGATCTTAATGAGCAGTTCTTC.

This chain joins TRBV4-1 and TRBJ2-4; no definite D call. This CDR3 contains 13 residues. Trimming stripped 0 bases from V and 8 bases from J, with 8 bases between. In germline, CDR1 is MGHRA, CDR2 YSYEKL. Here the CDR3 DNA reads TGCGCCAGCAGCCAAGATGGCTGGGACATTCAGTACTTC. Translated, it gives CASSQDGWDIQYF.

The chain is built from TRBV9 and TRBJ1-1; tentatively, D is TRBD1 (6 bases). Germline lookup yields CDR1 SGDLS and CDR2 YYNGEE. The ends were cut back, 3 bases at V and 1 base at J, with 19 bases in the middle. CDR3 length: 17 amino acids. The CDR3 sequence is CASSADSPGQENTEAFF. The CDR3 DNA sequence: TGTGCCAGCAGCGCGGATTCTCCGGGACAAGAGAACACTGAAGCTTTCTTT.

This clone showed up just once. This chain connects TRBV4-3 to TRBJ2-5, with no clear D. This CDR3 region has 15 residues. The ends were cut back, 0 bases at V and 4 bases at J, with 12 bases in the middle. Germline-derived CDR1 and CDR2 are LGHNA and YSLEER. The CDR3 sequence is CASSQDFRLGETQYF. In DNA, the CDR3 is TGCGCCAGCAGCCAAGATTTTCGTCTGGGAGAGACCCAGTACTTC.

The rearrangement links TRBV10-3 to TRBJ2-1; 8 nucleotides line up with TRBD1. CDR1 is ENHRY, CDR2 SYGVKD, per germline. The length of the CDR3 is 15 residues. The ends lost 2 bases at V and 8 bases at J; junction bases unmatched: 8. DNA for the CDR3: TGTGCCATCAGTGAGCCAGGGACAGGACCCGATGAGCAGTTCTTC. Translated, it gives CAISEPGTGPDEQFF.